The 17 T cell receptor beta chains below all came from one sample that was sequenced in a study of neurological immune-mediated disorders. TCRdb processed the 5' RACE reads anew with MiXCR; each CDR3 protein has one entry. Of about 36,000 distinct CDR3 sequences listed, around a tenth were seen once; the top ten hold approximately 6.9%. Sample: PBMCs. These receptors all stem from a woman in her 30s with HTLV-1-associated myelopathy (HAM/TSP).

This clonotype was seen at least ten times. V usage is TRBV7-9 and J usage is TRBJ2-2; 7 bases agree with TRBD1. The germline V gene encodes CDR1 SEHNR and CDR2 FQNEAQ (reference sequence). J lost 4 bases, V lost 2 bases, and 13 bases had no gene match. This CDR3 comprises 18 residues. The CDR3 here is CASSLRTGPEAPTGELFF. CDR3 nucleotides: TGTGCCAGCAGCTTAAGGACAGGTCCAGAGGCCCCCACCGGGGAGCTGTTTTTT.

At least ten counts were recorded for this clonotype. The V call is TRBV15, the J call TRBJ2-7, with 7 bases matching TRBD1. Germline V CDR1 and CDR2: LNHNV, YYDKDF (reference sequence). CDR3 length: 12 residues. Trimming at V came to 3 bases and at J to 7 bases, leaving 3 bases not matched to a gene. CDR3: CATSSPGGEQYF. Written as DNA, the CDR3 is TGTGCCACCAGCAGTCCAGGGGGAGAGCAGTACTTC.

This clonotype was detected ten times or more. The genes are TRBV7-3 and TRBJ2-3, with a possible D match to TRBD2 (6 bases). The germline gives CDR1 SGHTA, CDR2 FQGTGA. Trimming took off 2 bases at V and 6 bases at J, with 6 bases between the two ends. This CDR3 has 12 residues. The CDR3 DNA follows: TGTGCCAGCAGCTTAGGGACTGATACGCAGTATTTT. This codes for CASSLGTDTQYF.

In its sample, this clonotype was seen many times. This sequence joins TRBV7-9 and TRBJ2-7; D may be TRBD2 (5 bases). Trimming took 0 bases from V and 6 from J, leaving 15 bases between them. The V gene's germline CDR1 is SEHNR and CDR2 FQNEAQ (reference sequence). The CDR3 length is 15 residues. CDR3 region: CASSLAEGPHGEQYF. CDR3 nucleotide sequence: TGTGCCAGCAGCTTAGCCGAGGGCCCCCACGGCGAGCAGTACTTC. Supplemented by reference TRBV7-9 and TRBJ2-7, the full variable domain reads DTGVSQNPRHKITKRGQNVTFRCDPISEHNRLYWYRQTLGQGPEFLTYFQNEAQLEKSRLLSDRFSAERPKGSFSTLEIQRTEQGDSAMYLCASSLAEGPHGEQYFGPGTRLTVT.

This clonotype was seen many times. This chain uses TRBV4-1 with TRBJ1-1; unclear D gene. V shed 1 base and J shed 8 bases, with 14 bases lying between them. The CDR3 has 14 residues. Germline assignment: CDR1 MGHRA and CDR2 YSYEKL. CDR3 DNA: TGCGCCAGCAGCCAAGTGTTCCAAATATGGGAAGCTTTCTTT. As protein: CASSQVFQIWEAFF.

This clonotype occurred many times. J is TRBJ2-7 and V is TRBV11-2, with 14 positions matching TRBD2. The germline gives CDR1 SGHAT, CDR2 FQNNGV. This CDR3 is built from 16 residues. V gave up 5 bases and J gave up 2 bases; unmatched junction bases: 5. CDR3 amino acids: CASSVTSGGATYEQYF. Here the CDR3 DNA reads TGTGCCAGCAGCGTGACTAGCGGGGGGGCCACCTACGAGCAGTACTTC.

This rearrangement joins TRBV7-2 to TRBJ1-5; perhaps TRBD1 as D (6 bases). This CDR3 has 15 amino acids. Trimming shortened V by 5 bases and J by 3 bases, and 14 bases separated the two germline ends. Germline V CDR1 and CDR2: SGHTA, FQGNSA. In DNA, the CDR3 is TGTGCCAGCAGCCCCACTAACAGGGTCAATCAGCCCCAGCATTTT. The encoded protein is CASSPTNRVNQPQHF.

This chain joins TRBV28 and TRBJ2-1; possibly TRBD2 for D (7 bases). V was trimmed by 6 bases and J by 8 bases, leaving 17 bases between them. The CDR3 has 14 residues. CDR1 MDHEN and CDR2 SYDVKM come from the germline V gene. The CDR3 loop reads CASSVGGGADEQFF. The CDR3 DNA sequence: TGTGCCAGCAGCGTCGGAGGGGGGGCAGATGAGCAGTTCTTC.

Many counts were recorded for this clonotype. The chain links TRBV12-3 or TRBV12-4 to TRBJ2-1; D is tentatively TRBD1 or TRBD2 (6 bases each). There are 12 residues in the CDR3. Trimming stripped 6 bases from V and 9 bases from J, with 12 bases between. The CDR3 DNA is TGTGCCAGCAGGAGAGGGGGGACTGAGCAGTTCTTC. Translated: CASRRGGTEQFF.

This clonotype was detected ten times or more. The chain employs TRBV20-1 and TRBJ2-1, with 8 bases that match TRBD2. The CDR3 loop spans 16 amino acids. From germline, CDR1 is DFQATT and CDR2 SNEGSKA (reference sequence). V lost 0 bases to trimming and J lost 10 bases; unmatched junction nucleotides: 14. CDR3 protein: CSARDGGSGDSVEQFF. In DNA, the CDR3 is TGCAGTGCTAGAGATGGGGGTAGCGGGGATTCGGTCGAGCAGTTCTTC.

This clonotype was counted many times. The chain uses TRBV2 and TRBJ2-4; maybe TRBD2 (6 bases). Germline-derived CDR1 and CDR2 are SNHLY and FYNNEI. The CDR3 spans 19 residues. V was cut by 4 bases and J by 0 bases, with 22 bases left in between. CDR3 in amino acids: CASSGLWGERGLAKNIQYF. The CDR3 nucleotides read TGTGCCAGCAGTGGATTGTGGGGGGAGAGGGGCCTAGCCAAAAACATTCAGTACTTC.

This clonotype has ten or more counts. This sequence joins TRBV5-5 and TRBJ2-7; 10 positions match TRBD1. Germline V lookup: CDR1 SGHKS, CDR2 YYEKEE (reference sequence). The CDR3 runs to 14 residues. Trimming at V came to 5 bases and at J to 4 bases, leaving 6 bases not matched to a gene. As DNA, the CDR3 is TGTGCCAGCAGTTCGGGACAGGGGCAGTACGAGCAGTACTTC. Translation gives CASSSGQGQYEQYF.

Many counts were recorded for this clonotype. The V gene is TRBV5-1, the J gene TRBJ2-1; 7 bases match TRBD1. V was pared by 4 bases and J by 2 bases, with 3 bases of the junction left unmatched. The CDR3 runs 14 residues. CDR1 SGHRS and CDR2 YFSETQ come from the germline V gene. CDR3 loop: CASSSGQAYNEQFF. CDR3 coding DNA: TGCGCCAGCAGCAGTGGACAGGCCTACAATGAGCAGTTCTTC.

This clonotype has ten or more counts. The J gene is TRBJ2-7, the V gene TRBV7-9; D is possibly TRBD1 or TRBD2 (6 bases each). Germline-derived CDR1 and CDR2 are SEHNR and FQNEAQ (reference sequence). This CDR3 comprises 14 residues. Trimming removed 5 bases from V and 4 bases from J, with 15 bases in between. The CDR3: CASSPSQGTYEQYF. CDR3 nucleotides: TGTGCCAGCAGCCCCTCCCAGGGGACTTACGAGCAGTACTTC. The whole variable domain, filled in from reference TRBV7-9 and TRBJ2-7, reads DTGVSQNPRHKITKRGQNVTFRCDPISEHNRLYWYRQTLGQGPEFLTYFQNEAQLEKSRLLSDRFSAERPKGSFSTLEIQRTEQGDSAMYLCASSPSQGTYEQYFGPGTRLTVT.

This clonotype has a count of ten or more. The V gene is TRBV20-1, the J gene TRBJ2-3, with a possible D match to TRBD1 (6 bases). Germline CDR1 and CDR2: DFQATT and SNEGSKA (reference sequence). There are 14 residues in the CDR3. Deletions cut 7 bases from V and 3 bases from J, with 17 bases between. In DNA, the CDR3 is TGCAGTGTTGGGACGACAGGCTTGACAGATACGCAGTATTTT. Its translation is CSVGTTGLTDTQYF.

The table lists this clonotype with many counts. The chain carries TRBV20-1 and TRBJ1-6; the D is unclear. CDR3 length: 15 residues. V dropped 2 bases and J dropped 4 bases, with 12 bases sitting between them. Germline lookup yields CDR1 DFQATT and CDR2 SNEGSKA (reference sequence). This CDR3 is CSARMTSKYNSPLHF. CDR3 in DNA: TGCAGTGCTAGAATGACAAGTAAATATAATTCACCCCTCCACTTT.

The chain employs TRBV20-1 and TRBJ1-1; D is possibly TRBD1 (6 bases). Per the germline V gene, CDR1 is DFQATT and CDR2 is SNEGSKA (reference sequence). The CDR3 is made up of 16 amino acids. V was clipped by 1 base and J by 1 base, with 16 bases between them. CDR3 loop: CSARGVGRGANTEAFF. The CDR3 DNA reads TGCAGTGCTAGAGGGGTGGGGCGGGGGGCGAACACTGAAGCTTTCTTT.